What follows are 13 T cell receptor beta chains derived from one specimen sequenced in a study of T cell changes during pregnancy in multiple sclerosis. Sequenced by immunoSEQ multiplex PCR; TCRdb stores in-frame clones only, minus some. The data contain about 42,000 clones, 88% of them singletons. The sequenced sample was CD4+ T cells from peripheral blood mononuclear cells, obtained in the second trimester of pregnancy. The receptors were gathered from a female donor with multiple sclerosis, enrolled in a pregnancy study.

The chain couples TRBV19 to TRBJ1-3; D is ambiguous. The CDR3 runs to 15 residues. Germline assignment: CDR1 LNHDA and CDR2 SQIVND (reference sequence). The V end lost 3 bases, the J end lost 0 bases, and 9 bases lay between the germline ends. The CDR3 loop reads CASSIGGNSGNTIYF. The CDR3 coding sequence is TGTGCCAGTAGTATCGGCGGAAACTCTGGAAACACCATATATTTT.

The chain uses TRBV5-1 and TRBJ2-7; possibly TRBD1 for D (5 bases). The CDR3 has 13 residues. V was clipped by 1 base and J by 6 bases, with 11 bases between them. CDR1 is SGHRS, CDR2 YFSETQ, per germline. CDR3 DNA sequence: TGCGCCAGCAGCTTGAGAACAGGCCTCGAGCAGTACTTC. It specifies CASSLRTGLEQYF.

V usage is TRBV28 and J usage is TRBJ1-5; TRBD1 is a possible D gene (5 bases). The ends were cut back, 2 bases at V and 1 base at J, with 12 bases in the middle. CDR1 and CDR2 from the germline V gene are MDHEN and SYDVKM. The CDR3 contains 16 residues. The CDR3 protein is CASSLATAGSNQPQHF. In DNA, the CDR3 is TGTGCCAGCAGTTTAGCCACGGCAGGGAGCAATCAGCCCCAGCATTTT.

This clone was counted between two and nine times. The chain employs TRBV19 and TRBJ2-3, with TRBD2 identical over 12 bases. Germline V gives CDR1 LNHDA, CDR2 SQIVND (reference sequence). V was pared by 7 bases and J by 7 bases, with 6 bases of the junction left unmatched. The CDR3 consists of 14 residues. In nucleotides, the CDR3 is TGTGCCAGTACCACTAGCGGGAGGACCAATACGCAGTATTTT. It encodes CASTTSGRTNTQYF.

The chain combines TRBV2 with TRBJ2-1; TRBD2 matches at 14 bases. CDR3 size: 15 residues. The germline gives CDR1 SNHLY, CDR2 FYNNEI. The V and J ends lost 6 bases and 9 bases, in that order; junction bases with no gene match: 7. In nucleotides, the CDR3 is TGTGCCAGCAGCGCCGGACTAGCGGGAGGATTTGAGCAGTTCTTC. Its translation is CASSAGLAGGFEQFF.

V gene TRBV10-3 combines with J gene TRBJ2-7; 8 nucleotides match TRBD1. The CDR3 loop spans 18 amino acids. Germline CDR1 reads ENHRY; CDR2 reads SYGVKD. With V trimmed by 0 bases and J by 4 bases, 14 bases remained unmatched. CDR3 sequence: CAISESTQGAQIKYEQYF. The CDR3 DNA is TGTGCCATCAGTGAGTCGACTCAGGGGGCGCAAATAAAGTACGAGCAGTACTTC.

This clone has a count of ten or more. The junction does not match germline at one end; this may be a read error. The rearrangement uses TRBV6-5 and TRBJ2-2; TRBD1 aligns across 11 bases. The germline V gene encodes CDR1 MNHEY and CDR2 SVGAGI. The CDR3 is 13 amino acids. CDR3 amino acids: CASSYSGTGGLFF. DNA of the CDR3: TGTGCCAGCAGTTACAGTGGGACAGGGGGGCTGTTTTTT.

This chain uses TRBV6-5 with TRBJ2-7; 10 positions agree with TRBD2. V trimming: 4 bases; J trimming: 5 bases; junction bases outside the gene matches: 8. CDR1 MNHEY and CDR2 SVGAGI come from the germline V gene. This CDR3 has 15 residues. The CDR3 region has the DNA TGTGCCAGCAGTTCAACCGGGACTAGCGTGAACGAGCAGTACTTC. This translates into CASSSTGTSVNEQYF.

The V and J genes are TRBV15 and TRBJ1-5; D is ambiguous. This CDR3 is built from 13 residues. Per the germline V gene, CDR1 is LNHNV and CDR2 is YYDKDF (reference sequence). The V and J ends lost 1 base and 8 bases respectively, with 9 bases between them. Here the CDR3 reads CATSRAPGEPQHF. DNA of the CDR3: TGTGCCACCAGCAGAGCCCCGGGTGAGCCCCAGCATTTT.

The CDR3 loop reads CASTDPRQGDYGYTF. The CDR3 coding sequence is TGCGCCAGCACTGACCCCCGACAGGGGGACTATGGCTACACCTTC. The chain uses TRBV5-1 and TRBJ1-2; 9 bases line up with TRBD1. The CDR3 loop spans 15 amino acids. In germline, CDR1 is SGHRS, CDR2 YFSETQ. Trimming cost V 6 bases and J 3 bases; bases outside gene matches: 9. Filled out from reference TRBV5-1 and TRBJ1-2, the complete variable domain reads KAGVTQTPRYLIKTRGQQVTLSCSPISGHRSVSWYQQTPGQGLQFLFEYFSETQRNKGNFPGRFSGRQFSNSRSEMNVSTLELGDSALYLCASTDPRQGDYGYTFGSGTRLTVV.

This chain joins TRBV5-1 and TRBJ1-2, with D unclear. The germline gives CDR1 SGHRS, CDR2 YFSETQ. The CDR3 consists of 13 residues. With 2 bases removed from V and 2 bases from J, the gap between germline ends came to 7 bases. The CDR3 protein is CASSLTINYGYTF. In nucleotides, the CDR3 is TGCGCCAGCAGCTTAACTATCAACTATGGCTACACCTTC.

This clone was detected once. The J gene is TRBJ2-6, the V gene TRBV1; the table's D call, TRBD1, was not checked against the DNA. TRBV1 is an annotated pseudogene. CDR3 length: 21 residues. The CDR3 spells CTSSQDEWEGTGVTGTNVLTF. CDR3 in DNA: TGCACCAGCAGCCAAGATGAGTGGGAGGGGACAGGGGTAACTGGGACCAACGTCCTGACTTTC.

The genes are TRBV5-4 and TRBJ1-6; 8 nucleotides match TRBD1. Germline V lookup: CDR1 SGHNT, CDR2 YYREEE (reference sequence). V lost 4 bases, J lost 7 bases, and 4 bases stayed unmatched. The CDR3 has 14 amino acids. Here the CDR3 reads CASSRTGNNSPLHF. As DNA, the CDR3 is TGTGCCAGCAGCCGGACAGGGAACAATTCACCCCTCCACTTT.